The 32 T cell receptor beta chains below all came from one sample that was sequenced in a study of tumor and adjacent non-tumor tissue in lung cancer. Three rounds of nested PCR, following a modified ARM-PCR protocol, produced the TCRbeta library. MiXCR was run by TCRdb on the multiplex PCR reads, yielding one entry per CDR3 protein. The repertoire consists of fewer than 90,000 distinct CDR3 sequences, with around 80% occurring once and the leading ten covering around a fifth. RNA was extracted from bulk tissue without any cell sorting. The normal lung tissue was taken more than 3 cm from the tumor edge. Specimen: distant non-tumor lung tissue. The receptors come from a woman in her forties or fifties with non-small cell lung cancer.

The count of this clonotype is one. The final CDR3 position lacks the conserved phenylalanine or tryptophan, pointing to a likely read error. This chain joins TRBV10-3 and TRBJ1-5; D gene ambiguous. CDR1 is ENHRY and CDR2 is SYGVKD in the germline V gene. This CDR3 has 12 residues. For the CDR3, the DNA is TGTACCATCAGTGAGATGAATCAGCCCCAGCATTTA. Translated: CTISEMNQPQHL.

The J gene is TRBJ2-7, the V gene TRBV6-5; D ambiguous. This CDR3 is 15 amino acids long. Germline assignment: CDR1 MNHEY and CDR2 SVGAGI. In DNA form, the CDR3 reads TGTCCCAACAAATGGGATGGGGATCCTTCCTACGAGCAGTACTTC. Its protein is CPNKWDGDPSYEQYF.

About this clonotype: At one end the junction does not follow the germline gene, possibly because of a read error. V and J are TRBV11-2 and TRBJ2-2; D might be TRBD1 or TRBD2, each matching 6 bases. Germline loops: CDR1 SGHAT, CDR2 FQNNGV. This CDR3 has 15 residues. CDR3 residues: CASKSSRGRDGELLF. Here the CDR3 DNA reads TGTGCCAGCAAGTCTTCACGGGGGCGCGACGGAGAGCTGCTTTTT. Looking up the rest from reference TRBV11-2 and TRBJ2-2 gives the full variable domain: EAGVAQSPRYKIIEKRQSVAFWCNPISGHATLYWYQQILGQGPKLLIQFQNNGVVDDSQLPKDRFSAERLKGVDSTLKIQPAKLEDSAVYLCASKSSRGRDGELLFGEGSRLTVL.

With respect to this clonotype: At one end, the junction sequence differs from germline, possibly due to a read error. The chain's CDR3 is CVSSQGSGANILTF. The CDR3 DNA is TGCGTCAGCAGCCAGGGCTCTGGGGCCAACATCCTGACTTTC. This sequence joins TRBV4-1 and TRBJ2-6; possible D gene TRBD1, 5 bases. CDR3 length: 14 amino acids. Germline loops: CDR1 MGHRA, CDR2 YSYEKL.

With respect to this clonotype: At one boundary the junction diverges from the germline segment, which might be a read error. The chain recombines TRBV10-3 with TRBJ2-2, with 12 bases that match TRBD2. The CDR3 length is 16 residues. Germline values: CDR1 ENHRY, CDR2 SYGVKD. This CDR3 is CAIRPRTSGITRELFF. The CDR3 nucleotides are TGTGCCATCAGGCCCAGGACTAGCGGGATCACCAGGGAGCTGTTTTTT.

The chain recombines TRBV6-2 or TRBV6-3 with TRBJ2-2; D gene ambiguous. This CDR3 contains 12 residues. Germline loops: CDR1 MNHEY, CDR2 SVGEGT. V was clipped by 7 bases and J by 9 bases, with 12 bases between them. The CDR3 loop is CASNPDIRELFF. The CDR3 DNA reads as TGTGCCAGCAACCCAGACATCAGGGAGCTGTTTTTT.

V usage is TRBV29-1 and J usage is TRBJ2-1, with D unclear. Germline CDR1 reads SQVTM; CDR2 reads ANQGSEA. This CDR3 has 14 residues. Trimming shortened V by 5 bases and J by 2 bases, and 13 bases separated the two germline ends. This chain's CDR3 is CSVYRVGTYNEQFF. The CDR3 nucleotides read TGCAGCGTTTACCGTGTAGGTACCTACAATGAGCAGTTCTTC.

There are a few counts of this clonotype. The chain couples TRBV7-9 to TRBJ2-7; TRBD2 might be the D (6 bases). The CDR3 is made up of 13 amino acids. Per the germline V gene, CDR1 is SEHNR and CDR2 is FQNEAQ (reference sequence). DNA for the CDR3: TGTACTAGTAGCGCCGGGACTGATTACGAGCAGTACTTC. It translates to CTSSAGTDYEQYF.

The chain links TRBV6-1 to TRBJ2-7; 7 positions match TRBD2. The CDR3 spans 15 residues. Germline-derived CDR1 and CDR2 are MNHNS and SASEGT. The J segment lost 3 bases and the V segment lost 4 bases, leaving 9 bases of the junction unmatched. This chain's CDR3 is CASSVGSGKSYEQYF. The DNA for the CDR3 is TGTGCCAGCAGTGTGGGGAGCGGGAAGAGCTACGAGCAGTACTTC.

For this clonotype: A single base separates this from a much larger clone, so it may be a read error. The chain is built from TRBV20-1 and TRBJ2-1; D is unclear. The CDR3 is 13 amino acids. With 6 bases removed from V and 11 bases from J, the gap between germline ends came to 20 bases. Germline CDR1 reads DFQATT; CDR2 reads SNEGSKA (reference sequence). CDR3 bases: TGCAGTGCCAATAGCTGGGTGGTGGATAAGCAGTTCTTC. Translation: CSANSWVVDKQFF.

A remark on this clonotype: One end of the junction varies from germline; a read error may be responsible. This chain connects TRBV6-6 to TRBJ1-4; D is uncertain. Germline lookup yields CDR1 MNHNY and CDR2 SVGAGI (reference sequence). The CDR3 loop spans 18 amino acids. The CDR3 spells CTSSYMGSTLATNEKLVF. The CDR3, as DNA: TGTACCAGCAGTTACATGGGCAGTACCCTTGCAACTAATGAAAAACTGGTTTTT.

About this clonotype itself: A junction boundary mismatches the germline segment, possibly from a read error. This rearrangement joins TRBV11-2 to TRBJ2-1, with 9 positions matching TRBD1. The CDR3 has 16 residues. Germline CDR1 and CDR2: SGHAT and FQNNGV. The CDR3 DNA reads TGTGCCAGCGGCATAGAGGCGGGACAGGGTATGAATGAGCAATTCTTC. This translates into CASGIEAGQGMNEQFF.

Relative to its sample, this clonotype is medium-sized (0.01 to 0.1%). The rearrangement uses TRBV6-1 and TRBJ2-2; the D gene is possibly TRBD1 (5 bases). Germline CDR1 MNHNS, CDR2 SASEGT. V lost 3 bases, J lost 3 bases, and 11 bases lay in between. The length of the CDR3 is 15 residues. CDR3 residues: CASSDQDTHTGELFF. CDR3 coding DNA: TGTGCCAGCAGTGATCAGGACACCCACACCGGGGAGCTGTTTTTT.

Comments on this clonotype: The CDR3 does not close with the conserved phenylalanine or tryptophan, likely indicating a read error. The DNA is left out, because the CDR3 cannot be placed on it with certainty; the CDR3 is given as TCRdb lists it. The chain couples TRBV4-2 to TRBJ2-7; the DNA was not compared with TRBD1, the D call given in the table. The CDR3 sequence runs 15 residues, both termini included. CDR1 and CDR2 (germline): LGHNA, YNFKEQ. The CDR3 loop reads CASSQDRGGSYEQYL.

This clonotype is categorized as medium-sized. The chain carries TRBV28 and TRBJ1-3; weak D call: TRBD1 (5 bases). Germline assignment: CDR1 MDHEN and CDR2 SYDVKM. With 4 bases removed from V and 0 bases from J, the gap between germline ends came to 10 bases. CDR3 length: 15 amino acids. The CDR3 DNA reads as TGTGCCAGCAGTTCCGGGACGGGCTCTGGAAACACCATATATTTT. Encoded protein: CASSSGTGSGNTIYF.

Concerning this clonotype itself: This CDR3 fails to terminate in the conserved phenylalanine or tryptophan, so it likely reflects a read error. The chain combines TRBV4-1 with TRBJ2-2; TRBD2 aligns across 14 bases. The germline V gene has CDR1 MGHRA and CDR2 YSYEKL. The CDR3 covers 16 residues. The CDR3 loop reads CTSSQGLAGAIGELFL. As DNA, the CDR3 is TGCACCAGCAGCCAGGGACTAGCGGGAGCGATCGGGGAGCTGTTTTTA.

Comment on this clonotype: An end of the junction does not agree with germline; a read error may underlie this. The chain combines TRBV12-5 with TRBJ2-1; either TRBD1 or TRBD2 may supply D (5 bases each). Germline CDR1 LGHNT, CDR2 FRNRAP. This CDR3 spans 15 amino acids. Here the CDR3 reads CASDTGRGSYNVQFF. CDR3 bases: TGTGCTAGTGACACTGGACGGGGCTCCTACAATGTGCAGTTCTTC.

For this clonotype: One end of the junction fails to match germline, which may point to a read error. This rearrangement joins TRBV28 to TRBJ2-7; TRBD1 matches 10 bases. This CDR3 spans 16 amino acids. Looked up from germline, CDR1 is MDHEN and CDR2 is SYDVKM. The CDR3: CASSSNRDRGAVEQHF. As DNA, the CDR3 is TGTGCCAGCAGTTCCAACCGGGACAGGGGCGCCGTTGAGCAGCACTTC.

Remarks on this clonotype: At one end the junction does not follow the germline gene, possibly because of a read error. The V gene is TRBV29-1, the J gene TRBJ2-1, with 10 bases aligning to TRBD2. The CDR3 sequence is 14 residues long. Germline V gene sequence: CDR1 SQVTM, CDR2 ANQGSEA. CDR3 coding DNA: TGCAGCGCCTCGAGCGGGAGGGTAGGGGATGAGCGGTTCTTC. It encodes CSASSGRVGDERFF.

The chain joins TRBV6-2 or TRBV6-3 to TRBJ2-1, with TRBD2 identical over 9 bases. The CDR3 consists of 16 residues. Germline lookup yields CDR1 MNHEY and CDR2 SVGEGT. V shed 7 bases, J shed 13 bases, and the junction held 20 bases outside the gene matches. Here the CDR3 DNA reads TGTGCCAGCACCCCGTGGGGGAATAGCGGGAGAAGTGAACAGTTCTTC. Protein product: CASTPWGNSGRSEQFF.

A word on this clonotype: The CDR3 ends on some other residue instead of the conserved phenylalanine or tryptophan, so this is likely a read error. The chain combines TRBV6-1 with TRBJ2-1; weak D call: TRBD1 (6 bases). Trimming left V 0 bases short and J 5 bases short, with 8 bases between. Germline V CDR1 and CDR2: MNHNS, SASEGT. The CDR3 length is 14 residues. CDR3 in DNA: TGTGCCAGCAGTGAAGCCTGGGGGCACAATGAGCAGTTCTGC. Translation: CASSEAWGHNEQFC.

V is TRBV10-3 and J is TRBJ2-2; TRBD1 agrees at 7 bases. The V gene's germline CDR1 is ENHRY and CDR2 SYGVKD. J lost 4 bases, V lost 5 bases, and 16 bases had no gene match. The CDR3 runs 18 residues. CDR3 sequence: CAISSRQGSRTCTGELFF. The CDR3 DNA reads TGTGCCATCAGTTCGCGACAGGGAAGCAGGACCTGCACCGGGGAGCTGTTTTTT.

This clonotype was observed a few times. Sequence at one end of the junction differs from germline and may be a read error. The chain couples TRBV4-1 to TRBJ1-5, with D hard to call. This CDR3 region has 14 residues. The germline V gene encodes CDR1 MGHRA and CDR2 YSYEKL. The CDR3, as DNA: TGCACCAGCAGTCAACAGAAATATAATCAGCCCCAGCATTTT. The encoded protein is CTSSQQKYNQPQHF.

The chain links TRBV20-1 to TRBJ2-4; 9 positions agree with TRBD2. The CDR3 sequence is 16 residues long. Per germline, CDR1 DFQATT and CDR2 SNEGSKA (reference sequence). V lost 6 bases, J lost 2 bases, and 11 bases stayed unmatched. Written as DNA, the CDR3 is TGCAGTGCCTGGGCGGGAGGGCCCAAGACCAAAAACATTCAGTACTTC. Its protein product is CSAWAGGPKTKNIQYF.

This clonotype was detected only once. Germline and junction disagree at one end, which may indicate a read error. The CDR3 DNA reads TGTGCCAGCAGCATGACGGACACAGCCTACGAGCGGTACTTC. Its translation is CASSMTDTAYERYF. The chain uses TRBV11-2 and TRBJ2-7; TRBD1 might be the D (5 bases). The V gene's germline CDR1 is SGHAT and CDR2 FQNNGV. The CDR3 is 14 residues long.

A note on this clonotype: With a much larger clone just one base away, this may be a read error. This chain connects TRBV24-1 to TRBJ1-2, with D perhaps matching TRBD1 (5 bases). The CDR3 spans 13 residues. Germline V CDR1 and CDR2: KGHDR, SFDVKD. CDR3 nucleotides: TGTGCCGCCAGTGGGACTGCAGGCTATGGCTACACCTTC. Translation gives CAASGTAGYGYTF.

A remark on this clonotype: One end of the junction is discordant with germline, which a read error may explain. V is TRBV5-1 and J is TRBJ2-3; the D gene is possibly TRBD1 (6 bases). Germline loops: CDR1 SGHRS, CDR2 YFSETQ. This CDR3 region has 17 residues. The CDR3 loop is CASSLGLGGRDTDTQYF. In DNA form, the CDR3 reads TGCGCCAGCAGCTTAGGTCTGGGCGGAAGGGACACAGACACGCAGTATTTT.

As to this clonotype: The junction does not match germline at one end; this may be a read error. The rearrangement joins TRBV11-1 to TRBJ2-5, with 9 bases matching TRBD1. The CDR3 consists of 14 residues. The germline V gene has CDR1 SGHAT and CDR2 FQDESV (reference sequence). CDR3 DNA sequence: TGTGCCAGCAGCCCGGGACAGGGTGCAGAGAGCCAGTACTTC. Residues: CASSPGQGAESQYF.

About this clonotype: Mismatch with germline at one junction end may stem from a read error. The gene calls are TRBV6-1 and TRBJ2-4; perhaps TRBD1 as D (6 bases). CDR1 and CDR2 (germline): MNHNS, SASEGT. There are 13 residues in the CDR3. The CDR3 sequence: CVSRGQSKNTQYF. In DNA, the CDR3 is TGTGTCAGCAGGGGACAATCCAAAAACACTCAGTACTTC.

On this clonotype itself: Without the conserved terminal phenylalanine or tryptophan, this CDR3 likely stems from a read error. This CDR3 is CASSCPEETQYL. CDR3 sequence (DNA): TGTGCCAGCAGTTGTCCCGAAGAGACCCAGTACTTA. The rearrangement uses TRBV6-1 and TRBJ2-5; D not certain. CDR3 size: 12 residues. Trimming took off 5 bases at V and 3 bases at J, with 7 bases between the two ends. Germline CDR1 and CDR2: MNHNS and SASEGT.

Points on this clonotype: At one end, the junction sequence differs from germline, possibly due to a read error. V gene TRBV25-1 combines with J gene TRBJ1-1; D remains ambiguous. The germline V gene encodes CDR1 MGHDK and CDR2 SYGVNS. This CDR3 comprises 15 residues. The CDR3 coding sequence is TGTGCCATCAGTGAATCCTTCCCTCAGGAGACTGAAGCTTTCTTT. Residues: CAISESFPQETEAFF.

On this clonotype itself: It may be a read error: a sequence one base away is much more abundant. The chain recombines TRBV20-1 with TRBJ2-7; 9 bases map to TRBD1. The CDR3 has 15 amino acids. The V gene's germline CDR1 is DFQATT and CDR2 SNEGSKA (reference sequence). The CDR3 loop is CSARETGGIIYGQYF. As DNA, the CDR3 is TGCAGTGCTCGCGAGACAGGGGGGATAATCTACGGGCAGTACTTC.